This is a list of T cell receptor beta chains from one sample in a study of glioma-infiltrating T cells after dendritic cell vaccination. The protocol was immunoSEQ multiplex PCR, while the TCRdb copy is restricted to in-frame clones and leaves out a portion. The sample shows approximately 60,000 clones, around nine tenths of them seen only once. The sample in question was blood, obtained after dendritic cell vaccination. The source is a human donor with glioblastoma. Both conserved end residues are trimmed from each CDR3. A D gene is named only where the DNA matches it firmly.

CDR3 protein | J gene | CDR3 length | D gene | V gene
ASSVRDSNYEQY | TRBJ2-7 | 12 | TRBD1 | TRBV9
ASSPPSGSLTDTQY | TRBJ2-3 | 14 | TRBD2 | TRBV18
ASSTRQGLGYT | TRBJ1-2 | 11 | TRBD1 | TRBV27
ASSSESDRDGYT | TRBJ1-2 | 12 | TRBD1 | TRBV7-9
ASSLRSAGELF | TRBJ2-2 | 11 | . | TRBV27
ASSYSSGRANEQY | TRBJ2-7 | 13 | TRBD2 | TRBV6-6
ASSLRTANTEAF | TRBJ1-1 | 12 | . | TRBV27
ASSVEGTGNSPLH | TRBJ1-6 | 13 | TRBD1 | TRBV9
ASKQRGDRPTDTYYNEQF | TRBJ2-1 | 18 | . | TRBV19
ASIQGTAEAF | TRBJ1-1 | 10 | . | TRBV19
ASSIAGTSNQPQH | TRBJ1-5 | 13 | . | TRBV19
ASTREGGEVAYNEQF | TRBJ2-1 | 15 | . | TRBV11-3
ASRVQGGMNTEAF | TRBJ1-1 | 13 | . | TRBV2
AWSVGGGYT | TRBJ1-2 | 9 | . | TRBV30
ASSQQGQGADGYT | TRBJ1-2 | 13 | TRBD1 | TRBV4-3
ASSSDRGAYSNQPQH | TRBJ1-5 | 15 | TRBD1 | TRBV7-9
ASRPGQGVETQY | TRBJ2-5 | 12 | TRBD1 | TRBV5-1
ASSPNLNRETQY | TRBJ2-5 | 12 | . | TRBV7-9
ASSLASKPTGTDTQY | TRBJ2-3 | 15 | . | TRBV7-2
ASSDGLADTDTQY | TRBJ2-3 | 13 | TRBD2 | TRBV7-9
ASSTLIVPADTQY | TRBJ2-3 | 13 | . | TRBV19
ASSLRHGGYGYT | TRBJ1-2 | 12 | . | TRBV27
ASSSQGYEQY | TRBJ2-7 | 10 | . | TRBV6-5
ASSLAGILEKLF | TRBJ1-4 | 12 | . | TRBV5-6
ASSFGSGKKNIQY | TRBJ2-4 | 13 | TRBD2 | TRBV7-2
ASSTGQGALLRGETQY | TRBJ2-5 | 16 | TRBD1 | TRBV19
ASSPGLAGGDTQY | TRBJ2-3 | 13 | TRBD2 | TRBV7-2
ASSLVAGGPTDTQY | TRBJ2-3 | 14 | TRBD2 | TRBV5-1
ASSLRGAAGGPKQY | TRBJ2-7 | 14 | TRBD2 | TRBV11-3
ATSSPGSSKGGDTQY | TRBJ2-3 | 15 | . | TRBV15
ASSPGQLQETQY | TRBJ2-5 | 12 | . | TRBV7-6
ASSLPGQRRNTEAF | TRBJ1-1 | 14 | . | TRBV5-4
SVGGAGANVLT | TRBJ2-6 | 11 | . | TRBV29-1
ASSYVQGYGYT | TRBJ1-2 | 11 | . | TRBV6-6
ASSESLAGRYNEQF | TRBJ2-1 | 14 | TRBD2 | TRBV10-1
ASSGTDRKSSYNSPLH | TRBJ1-6 | 16 | TRBD1 | TRBV7-2
ASSRTGDLTNEKLF | TRBJ1-4 | 14 | TRBD1 | TRBV7-9
ASRPGTGLLEQY | TRBJ2-7 | 12 | TRBD1 | TRBV2
ASSAPPRTGISSYNSPLH | TRBJ1-6 | 18 | TRBD1 | TRBV5-1
ASSFEGAGGDTKEGYT | TRBJ1-2 | 16 | TRBD1 | TRBV27
ASSSDIPLYNEQF | TRBJ2-1 | 13 | . | TRBV6-5